The rows below give T cell receptor beta chains drawn from one sample of a study of blood T cell repertoires in COVID-19. Here immunoSEQ multiplex PCR was the method, and the copy in TCRdb shows in-frame clones only, minus some. In the table there are under 200,000 clones, approximately 80% of which are singletons. The sample was PBMCs or T cells enriched from blood (not recorded which). The receptors stem from a man between 50 and 59 years old who had recovered from COVID-19. The CDR3 runs from the conserved cysteine through the conserved F or W. The D gene is left open where the match is weak. Clone size is given for some rows only: seen once, a few or many times, or a class if the clone is expanded.

once,TRBV3-1/TRBV3-2,-,TRBJ2-2,TGTGCCAGCAGCCCTTTCGCGACGAACACCGGGGAGCTGTTTTTT,CASSPFATNTGELFF
-,TRBV4-2,TRBD1,TRBJ2-1,TGTGCCAGCAGCCAATCCATCCGGGACAGGGCCTACAATGAGCAGTTCTTC,CASSQSIRDRAYNEQFF
once,TRBV7-6,TRBD2,TRBJ2-5,TGTGCCAGCCGCCCGGGGGGTTGGATGGAGACCCAGTACTTC,CASRPGGWMETQYF
-,TRBV4-2,-,TRBJ2-3,TGTGCCAGCATCTTTGGGCGGGAAAATCGCACAGATACGCAGTATTTT,CASIFGRENRTDTQYF
few,TRBV10-2,TRBD1,TRBJ1-4,TGCGCCAGCTGGCAGGGGGGTCGTGGAGGTGAAAAACTGTTTTTT,CASWQGGRGGEKLFF
-,TRBV5-5,-,TRBJ2-1,TGTGCCAGCAGCCTCGGACAAAACCATGAGCAGTTCTTC,CASSLGQNHEQFF
-,TRBV10-3,TRBD2,TRBJ2-1,TGTGCCACGAAAGTGCGGGGGGAACCCAATGAGCAGTTCTTC,CATKVRGEPNEQFF
-,TRBV10-3,-,TRBJ1-4,TGTGCCATCGGGGTCCCCACAGGTAAACTGTTTTTT,CAIGVPTGKLFF
-,TRBV29-1,TRBD2,TRBJ2-1,TGCAGCGTAGACGGGACTAGCGGGGTTAATGAGCAGTTCTTC,CSVDGTSGVNEQFF
-,TRBV16,TRBD1,TRBJ2-7,TGTGCCAGCAGCCAATCAAACCTCGGGACAGGGTCTGACGAGCAGTACTTC,CASSQSNLGTGSDEQYF
-,TRBV5-1,-,TRBJ1-2,TGCGCCAGCAGCTTGGCACAGGGCGGTATACAGGGCTACACCTTC,CASSLAQGGIQGYTF
-,TRBV5-5,-,TRBJ2-7,TGTGCCAGCAGCTTGGTTGCGGGGGCCAGAGAGCAGTACTTC,CASSLVAGAREQYF
once,TRBV7-9,TRBD1,TRBJ1-2,TGTGCCAGTGAGATGGGACAGACTAACTATGGCTACACCTTC,CASEMGQTNYGYTF
-,TRBV19,-,TRBJ1-5,TGTGCCAGTAGCCCCCGGGGGGATAGCAATCAGCCCCAGCATTTT,CASSPRGDSNQPQHF
-,TRBV3-1/TRBV3-2,-,TRBJ2-3,TGTGCCAGCAGCCAAGAGGGCCGGGGAGATACGCAGTATTTT,CASSQEGRGDTQYF
-,TRBV5-5,TRBD1,TRBJ1-3,TGTGCCAGCAGCTGGGGGACAGGGGATAGGAACACCATATATTTT,CASSWGTGDRNTIYF
-,TRBV3-1/TRBV3-2,-,TRBJ2-1,TGTGCCAGCAGCGGCCGGGACACCGACAATGAGCAGTTCTTC,CASSGRDTDNEQFF
-,TRBV2,TRBD2,TRBJ2-5,TGTGCCAGCAGTGGGGGCGGGGGGGGCCTCGAGACCCAGTACTTC,CASSGGGGGLETQYF
-,TRBV6-6,-,TRBJ1-1,TGTGCCAGCAGTTACTCGACAGCTATGAACACTGAAGCTTTCTTT,CASSYSTAMNTEAFF
-,TRBV3-1/TRBV3-2,TRBD1,TRBJ1-1,TGTGCCAGCAGGACAGGGCTCTCTGAAGCTTTCTTT,CASRTGLSEAFF
-,TRBV5-4,TRBD1,TRBJ2-2,TGTGCCAGCAGCTTGGTGACAGGGGTTACCGGGGAGCTGTTTTTT,CASSLVTGVTGELFF
-,TRBV6-1,-,TRBJ1-2,TGTGCCAGCAGTGATAGTGTAACTAACTATGGCTACACCTTC,CASSDSVTNYGYTF
few,TRBV19,TRBD1,TRBJ2-5,TGTGCCAGTAGTACGACAGGGCAGCAAGAGACCCAGTACTTC,CASSTTGQQETQYF
-,TRBV11-2,TRBD1,TRBJ2-1,TGTGCCAGCAGCTCCCCGGGACAGGGGTTTTCCTACAATGAGCAGTTCTTC,CASSSPGQGFSYNEQFF
-,TRBV9,-,TRBJ2-4,TGTGCCAGCAGCCCCTTACTTGCCGGGGGCAAAAACATTCAGTACTTC,CASSPLLAGGKNIQYF
-,TRBV5-4,-,TRBJ2-5,TGTGCCAGCAGCTTGGAACCACTAGAGAAAGAGACCCAGTACTTC,CASSLEPLEKETQYF
-,TRBV5-4,-,TRBJ1-2,TGTGCCAGCAGCCCGGGGACATCTAACTATGGCTACACCTTC,CASSPGTSNYGYTF